The 11 T cell receptor beta chains in this list originate from one sample, sequenced in a study of beta chain features in type 1 diabetes. Whole-study findings and limits: Moderately but significantly shorter TCRB CDR3s were found in Type 1 diabetes patients in all four CD4+ subsets.

These receptors' antigens are unknown. The entirety of the isolated RNA underwent reverse transcription, so expressed TCRB transcripts were sequenced. The method was immunoSEQ multiplex PCR; TCRdb's version includes in-frame clones alone and lacks a portion of them. The repertoire holds 600,000 or so clones, with about an eighth as singletons. Specimen: naive CD4+ T cells from blood. Receptor source: a man aged 18 to 35 with type 1 diabetes.

V is TRBV2 and J is TRBJ1-5, with TRBD1 matching over 12 bases. V shed 6 bases, J shed 6 bases, and the junction held 9 bases outside the gene matches. CDR1 is SNHLY and CDR2 is FYNNEI in the germline V gene. The CDR3 length is 16 residues. For the CDR3, the DNA is TGTGCCAGCAGCCCCTCCGGGACAGGGGGCGGTCAGCCCCAGCATTTT. This translates into CASSPSGTGGGQPQHF.

The V call is TRBV7-2, the J call TRBJ1-2, with D tentatively TRBD1 (6 bases). Germline values: CDR1 SGHTA, CDR2 FQGNSA. The CDR3 covers 14 residues. V was pared by 5 bases and J by 8 bases, with 18 bases between. DNA of the CDR3: TGTGCCAGCAGCCCCTACGGGGGCGCGAGGGGCTACACCTTC. Translated, it gives CASSPYGGARGYTF.

There are a few counts of this clone. This chain joins TRBV10-3 and TRBJ2-7; 8 bases are shared with TRBD1. The germline V gene encodes CDR1 ENHRY and CDR2 SYGVKD. V was pared by 3 bases and J by 0 bases, with 13 bases of the junction left unmatched. This CDR3 is built from 18 residues. DNA of the CDR3: TGTGCCATCAGTGACCCACCCCAGGGGGCCAGGAGCTCCTACGAGCAGTACTTC. Encoded protein: CAISDPPQGARSSYEQYF.

The CDR3 DNA is TGTGCCAGCAGTCGACAGTACACTGAAGCTTTCTTT. Translated: CASSRQYTEAFF. This chain joins TRBV6-5 and TRBJ1-1; possible D gene TRBD1, 5 bases. The length of the CDR3 is 12 residues. Trimming shortened V by 5 bases and J by 3 bases, and 7 bases separated the two germline ends. The germline gives CDR1 MNHEY, CDR2 SVGAGI.

DNA of the CDR3: TGTGCCAGCAGCTTAGAATTAGGGTACCAAGAGACCCAGTACTTC. Translated: CASSLELGYQETQYF. This chain joins TRBV7-2 and TRBJ2-5; no definite D call. Trimming cost V 1 base and J 0 bases, with 9 bases left between them. The CDR3 is 15 amino acids. CDR1 and CDR2 from the germline V gene are SGHTA and FQGNSA.

The chain carries TRBV9 and TRBJ2-7; 9 nucleotides agree with TRBD2. The V and J ends lost 3 bases and 6 bases, in that order; junction bases with no gene match: 10. CDR3 length: 15 amino acids. Per the germline V gene, CDR1 is SGDLS and CDR2 is YYNGEE. Here the CDR3 reads CASSDLAGPSREQYF. The CDR3 DNA reads TGTGCCAGCAGCGATCTAGCGGGACCTTCGCGCGAGCAGTACTTC.

V usage is TRBV18 and J usage is TRBJ2-7, with 8 bases aligning to TRBD1. Germline CDR1 is KGHSH and CDR2 is LQKENI. The CDR3 contains 14 residues. J lost 3 bases, V lost 5 bases, and 6 bases had no gene match. The CDR3 region is CASSSRQGNYEQYF. In nucleotides, the CDR3 is TGTGCCAGCTCATCTAGACAGGGGAACTACGAGCAGTACTTC.

Concerning this clone: The junction and the germline gene differ at one end; a read error may be behind it. The chain carries TRBV20-1 and TRBJ2-7; TRBD2 might be the D (7 bases). CDR3 length equals 11 residues. The germline CDR1 and CDR2 sequences are DFQATT and SNEGSKA (reference sequence). The CDR3 spells CSARQDPGGHF. In DNA form, the CDR3 reads TGCAGTGCACGACAGGACCCCGGGGGGCACTTC.

V usage is TRBV11-2 and J usage is TRBJ2-1; no firm D call. The V and J ends lost 0 bases and 10 bases respectively, with 10 bases between them. Germline V CDR1 and CDR2: SGHAT, FQNNGV. The CDR3 is 13 amino acids. The CDR3: CASSLERLGEQFF. CDR3 bases: TGTGCCAGCAGCTTAGAACGTCTAGGGGAGCAGTTCTTC.

J is TRBJ1-2 and V is TRBV18, with a weak D call TRBD1 (5 bases). The ends were cut back, 5 bases at V and 3 bases at J, with 13 bases in the middle. This CDR3 is built from 14 residues. Germline CDR1 is KGHSH and CDR2 is LQKENI. The CDR3 spells CASSSTDTDYGYTF. In DNA, the CDR3 is TGTGCCAGCTCATCGACGGACACCGACTATGGCTACACCTTC.

J is TRBJ1-1 and V is TRBV6-1; maybe TRBD1 (5 bases). Germline V gene sequence: CDR1 MNHNS, CDR2 SASEGT. Trimming removed 1 base from V and 5 bases from J, with 5 bases in between. The CDR3 has 12 amino acids. The DNA for the CDR3 is TGTGCCAGCAGTGAAGGGGGGACTGAAGCTTTCTTT. Amino acids: CASSEGGTEAFF.